Listed below are T cell receptor beta chains from one sample, sequenced in a study of CXCR3-negative and CXCR3-positive naive CD8 T cells. TCRdb re-called the 5' RACE reads; one entry per CDR3 protein, DNA not given. The sample has 150,000 or so distinct CDR3 sequences; the top ten hold nearly 0.5%. Input material: naive CXCR3+ CD8+ T cells from blood. The receptors originated from a human donor in good health. Some clones in this sample may be carry-over from other donors' samples. Both conserved end residues are part of each CDR3. The order of the fields is V gene, J gene, CDR3 protein.

V: TRBV29-1; J: TRBJ2-1; CDR3: CSVVSPNYNEQFF
V: TRBV12-3/TRBV12-4; J: TRBJ1-1; CDR3: CASSLTFPSNTEAFF
V: TRBV7-6; J: TRBJ2-5; CDR3: CASSLSPLDQETQYF
V: TRBV4-1; J: TRBJ2-2; CDR3: CASSQGRLGGTGELFF
V: TRBV15; J: TRBJ1-1; CDR3: CATSRDRFRSTEAFF
V: TRBV20-1; J: TRBJ2-1; CDR3: CSARAPGPGNEQFF
V: TRBV15; J: TRBJ2-5; CDR3: CATSRAETQYF
V: TRBV4-1; J: TRBJ2-7; CDR3: CASSQEAGVGEQYF
V: TRBV28; J: TRBJ2-1; CDR3: CASSFGGGAENEQFF
V: TRBV6-4; J: TRBJ2-7; CDR3: CASSRRLAPRSEQYF
V: TRBV28; J: TRBJ2-7; CDR3: CASSGGTVLRDEQYF
V: TRBV21-1; J: TRBJ2-7; CDR3: CASSKERLVEREGGSSYEQYF
V: TRBV9; J: TRBJ1-4; CDR3: CASSVAQTDEFEKLFF
V: TRBV11-2; J: TRBJ1-5; CDR3: CASSLVLDGPQHF
V: TRBV7-9; J: TRBJ2-2; CDR3: CASSSLASGRWNTGELFF
V: TRBV28; J: TRBJ2-1; CDR3: CASSSPTSGVTNEQFF
V: TRBV14; J: TRBJ2-1; CDR3: CASSQQRGLLVGEQFF
V: TRBV10-3; J: TRBJ1-1; CDR3: CAIGPGTQTPGGAFF
V: TRBV11-3; J: TRBJ2-7; CDR3: CASSPRDRVGEQYF
V: TRBV20-1; J: TRBJ2-7; CDR3: CSAPVLELTFYEQYF